A single sample gave rise to the 17 T cell receptor beta chains below, sequenced in a study of control samples from healthy donors and cancer patients. Profiling relied on immunoSEQ multiplex PCR, and the TCRdb table lists in-frame clones only, not all of them. The sample comprises about 130,000 clones, about 90% of which are singletons, and roughly 2.1% rests with the top ten. Sequenced material: blood. The receptors stem from a woman in her forties or fifties in good health.

The rearrangement links TRBV5-4 to TRBJ2-1; TRBD1 aligns across 10 bases. Germline CDR1 is SGHNT and CDR2 is YYREEE (reference sequence). CDR3 length equals 15 residues. Losses at the gene ends were 0 bases for V and 6 bases for J; bases not matched to a gene: 3. The CDR3 DNA reads as TGTGCCAGCAGCTTGGGACAGGGGGCCTTCAATGAGCAGTTCTTC. This encodes CASSLGQGAFNEQFF.

V usage is TRBV30 and J usage is TRBJ2-5; 8 positions agree with TRBD2. This CDR3 contains 14 residues. Germline trimming cut 5 bases from V and 5 bases from J; bases unmatched to any gene: 10. Germline-derived CDR1 and CDR2 are GTSNPN and SVGIG (reference sequence). DNA for the CDR3: TGTGCCTGGGCATACATAGCGGGAACGGAGACCCAGTACTTC. Amino acids: CAWAYIAGTETQYF.

Only a few counts were recorded for this clone. The genes are TRBV28 and TRBJ2-7; 9 positions agree with TRBD2. CDR1 and CDR2 from the germline V gene are MDHEN and SYDVKM. V was pared by 8 bases and J by 3 bases, with 20 bases of the junction left unmatched. The length of the CDR3 is 18 residues. CDR3 protein: CASGTKVSGSVVYYEQYF. The CDR3 nucleotides read TGTGCCAGCGGTACTAAGGTTAGCGGGAGCGTAGTTTACTACGAGCAGTACTTC.

The chain joins TRBV18 to TRBJ1-4; D might be TRBD1 (5 bases). Germline assignment: CDR1 KGHSH and CDR2 LQKENI. The CDR3 runs to 15 residues. V was pared by 5 bases and J by 0 bases, with 10 bases between. The CDR3 loop is CASSSQGATNEKLFF. CDR3 nucleotide sequence: TGTGCCAGCTCATCTCAGGGCGCAACTAATGAAAAACTGTTTTTT.

The chain uses TRBV28 and TRBJ1-3; 10 bases match TRBD1. V shed 11 bases and J 0 bases; nucleotides not matched to a gene: 10. Germline-derived CDR1 and CDR2 are MDHEN and SYDVKM. This CDR3 has 16 amino acids. This chain's CDR3 is CAGLRDRGISGNTIYF. CDR3 coding DNA: TGTGCCGGCCTCCGGGACAGGGGAATCTCTGGAAACACCATATATTTT.

The chain employs TRBV5-6 and TRBJ2-5; 7 nucleotides align to TRBD2. The J segment lost 1 base and the V segment lost 0 bases, leaving 6 bases of the junction unmatched. The germline V gene encodes CDR1 SGHDT and CDR2 YYEEEE. The CDR3 consists of 16 residues. DNA of the CDR3: TGTGCCAGCAGCTTGGAAGAAGCGGGGCTCCAAGAGACCCAGTACTTC. As protein: CASSLEEAGLQETQYF.

This chain joins TRBV30 and TRBJ2-4, with 9 nucleotides matching TRBD1. From germline, CDR1 is GTSNPN and CDR2 SVGIG (reference sequence). V lost 2 bases to trimming and J lost 0 bases; unmatched junction nucleotides: 5. The CDR3 runs to 16 residues. In DNA form, the CDR3 reads TGTGCCTGGAGTAGGGACAGGGTAGTAGCCAAAAACATTCAGTACTTC. The encoded protein is CAWSRDRVVAKNIQYF.

Only a few counts were recorded for this clone. The chain carries TRBV27 and TRBJ1-5; maybe TRBD1 (5 bases). The CDR3 loop spans 17 amino acids. From germline, CDR1 is MNHEY and CDR2 SMNVEV (reference sequence). Trimming pared 0 bases from V and 0 bases from J, leaving 12 bases between. CDR3 region: CASSLSRGALSNQPQHF. The CDR3 DNA reads as TGTGCCAGCAGTTTATCCCGCGGGGCTCTTAGCAATCAGCCCCAGCATTTT.

This clone turned up a few times. V gene TRBV6-5 combines with J gene TRBJ2-3; possibly TRBD1 or TRBD2 for D (6 bases each). CDR1 MNHEY and CDR2 SVGAGI come from the germline V gene. The V and J ends lost 8 bases and 4 bases respectively, with 19 bases between them. The CDR3 runs 15 residues. The CDR3 protein is CASRRRGSSADTQYF. In DNA form, the CDR3 reads TGTGCCAGCCGGCGGAGGGGGAGTAGCGCAGATACGCAGTATTTT.

The sample holds a few counts of this clone. The chain uses TRBV4-1 and TRBJ1-6, with 7 bases identical to TRBD1. The CDR3 length is 15 residues. Unmatched junction bases numbered 6, after V lost 0 bases and J lost 10 bases. Germline V gene data show CDR1 as MGHRA and CDR2 as YSYEKL. CDR3 coding DNA: TGCGCCAGCAGCCAAGAGGTCACAGGGGAATCACCCCTCCACTTT. Translation gives CASSQEVTGESPLHF.

V and J are TRBV30 and TRBJ1-5; unclear D gene. The V end was cut by 4 bases, the J end by 5 bases, with 12 bases between. The germline V gene encodes CDR1 GTSNPN and CDR2 SVGIG (reference sequence). The CDR3 consists of 13 residues. As DNA, the CDR3 is TGTGCCTGGACGGAGAGGCAAGATCAGCCCCAGCATTTT. Translating gives CAWTERQDQPQHF.

The chain links TRBV2 to TRBJ2-1; D may be TRBD1 (6 bases). Germline assignment: CDR1 SNHLY and CDR2 FYNNEI. V was cut by 6 bases and J by 9 bases, with 15 bases left in between. The CDR3 consists of 13 residues. The DNA of the CDR3 is TGTGCCAGCAGGGCGACAGGAATAGGTGAGCAGTTCTTC. Protein product: CASRATGIGEQFF.

The chain uses TRBV5-1 and TRBJ1-3, with D tentatively TRBD1 (5 bases). V lost 3 bases to trimming and J lost 0 bases, with 13 bases between them. The CDR3 has 16 amino acids. CDR1 is SGHRS, CDR2 YFSETQ, per germline. The CDR3 loop is CASSYLGGSSGNTIYF. The DNA of the CDR3 is TGCGCCAGCAGCTACCTGGGGGGGAGCTCTGGAAACACCATATATTTT.

The chain links TRBV5-1 to TRBJ2-3; TRBD2 matches 7 bases. This CDR3 is 15 amino acids long. Germline CDR1 SGHRS, CDR2 YFSETQ. The V and J ends lost 2 bases and 2 bases, in that order; junction bases with no gene match: 5. CDR3 amino acids: CASSFAGDVTDTQYF. The CDR3 DNA sequence: TGCGCCAGCAGCTTTGCGGGGGACGTCACAGATACGCAGTATTTT.

The rearrangement joins TRBV11-3 to TRBJ2-3; D assignment may be TRBD1 or TRBD2 (6 bases each). This CDR3 has 17 residues. Deletions cut 3 bases from V and 2 bases from J, with 18 bases between. Looked up from germline, CDR1 is SGHNT and CDR2 is YENEEA. CDR3 loop: CASSFVGPGDNTDTQYF. The CDR3 nucleotides are TGTGCCAGCAGCTTCGTCGGTCCGGGGGACAACACAGATACGCAGTATTTT.

The chain combines TRBV24-1 with TRBJ2-5, with TRBD1 as a possible D gene (6 bases). The CDR3 is 15 residues long. The V end lost 4 bases, the J end lost 2 bases, and 13 bases lay between the germline ends. Germline V CDR1 and CDR2: KGHDR, SFDVKD. The CDR3 loop is CATSDAQGVQETQYF. In DNA, the CDR3 is TGTGCCACCAGTGACGCACAGGGAGTTCAAGAGACCCAGTACTTC.

This clone was seen a single time. V usage is TRBV5-1 and J usage is TRBJ1-2, with 10 nucleotides matching TRBD1. The CDR3 has 13 amino acids. The ends lost 4 bases at V and 6 bases at J; junction bases unmatched: 3. The germline V gene has CDR1 SGHRS and CDR2 YFSETQ. The chain's CDR3 is CASSIGQGDGYTF. DNA for the CDR3: TGCGCCAGCAGCATCGGACAGGGGGATGGCTACACCTTC.